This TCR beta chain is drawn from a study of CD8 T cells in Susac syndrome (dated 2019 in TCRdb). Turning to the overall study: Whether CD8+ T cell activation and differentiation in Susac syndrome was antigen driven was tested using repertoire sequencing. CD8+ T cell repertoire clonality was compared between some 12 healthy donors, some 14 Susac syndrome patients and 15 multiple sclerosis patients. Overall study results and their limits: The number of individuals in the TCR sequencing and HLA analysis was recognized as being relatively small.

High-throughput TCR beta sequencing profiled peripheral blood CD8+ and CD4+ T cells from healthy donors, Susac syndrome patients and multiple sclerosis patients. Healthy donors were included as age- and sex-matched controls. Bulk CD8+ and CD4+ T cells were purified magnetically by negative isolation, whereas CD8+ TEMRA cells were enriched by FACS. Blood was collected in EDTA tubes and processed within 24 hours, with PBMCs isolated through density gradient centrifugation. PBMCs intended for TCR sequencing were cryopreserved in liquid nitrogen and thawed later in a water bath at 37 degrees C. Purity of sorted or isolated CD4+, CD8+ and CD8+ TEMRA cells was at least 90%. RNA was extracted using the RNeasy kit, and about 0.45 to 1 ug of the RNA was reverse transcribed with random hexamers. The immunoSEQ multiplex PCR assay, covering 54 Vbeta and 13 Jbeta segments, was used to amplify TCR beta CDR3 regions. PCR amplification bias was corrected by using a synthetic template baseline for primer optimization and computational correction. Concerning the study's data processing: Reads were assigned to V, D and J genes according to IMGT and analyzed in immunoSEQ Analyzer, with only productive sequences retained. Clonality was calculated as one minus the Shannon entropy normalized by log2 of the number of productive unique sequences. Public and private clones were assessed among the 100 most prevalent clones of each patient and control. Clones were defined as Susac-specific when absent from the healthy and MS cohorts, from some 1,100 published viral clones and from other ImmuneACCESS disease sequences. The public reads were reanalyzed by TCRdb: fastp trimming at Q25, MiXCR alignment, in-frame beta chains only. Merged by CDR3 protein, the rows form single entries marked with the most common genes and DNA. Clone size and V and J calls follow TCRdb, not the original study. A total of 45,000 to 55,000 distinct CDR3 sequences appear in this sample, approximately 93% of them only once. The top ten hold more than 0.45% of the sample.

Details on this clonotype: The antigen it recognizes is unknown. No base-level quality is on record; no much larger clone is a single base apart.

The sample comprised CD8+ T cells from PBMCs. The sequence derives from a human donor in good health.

The CDR3 protein: CASSQDRQELSGANVLTF. The DNA sequence reads TGCGCCAGCAGCCAAGATCGACAGGAGCTCTCTGGGGCCAACGTCCTGACTTTC. The chain is assembled from TRBV4-1 and TRBJ2-6; the D segment could be TRBD1, given 6 matching bases. V lost 0 bases and J lost 0 bases; the stretch between them is 12 bases long. CDR1 and CDR2, looked up from the germline V gene, are MGHRA and YSYEKL. Including cysteine and phenylalanine, the CDR3 has 18 amino acids. Only the CDR3 DNA is retained, 54 bases long and in frame from the first base.